Presented here are 24 T cell receptor beta chains from one specimen sequenced in a study of T cell repertoires in aging, cancer and after chemotherapy. A mixed TRB-A/B primer pool amplified rearranged TRB by multiplex touch-down PCR. TCRdb re-called the multiplex PCR reads through MiXCR, storing one row per CDR3 protein. In the table there are approximately 13,000 distinct CDR3 sequences, less than 30% of which are singletons. Peripheral blood genomic DNA, not sorted cells or RNA, was the template. The sequencing sample was made of blood. These receptors came from a human donor in good health.

This clonotype was observed a handful of times. The V and J genes are TRBV10-3 and TRBJ2-2; either TRBD1 or TRBD2 may fit D (6 bases each). CDR1 and CDR2 from the germline V gene are ENHRY and SYGVKD. The ends were cut back, 11 bases at V and 3 bases at J, with 13 bases in the middle. The CDR3 loop spans 13 amino acids. This chain's CDR3 is CAVGGPDTGELFF. The CDR3 nucleotides are TGTGCCGTAGGGGGGCCGGACACCGGGGAGCTGTTTTTT.

This clonotype was seen a few times. The chain has TRBV10-2 and TRBJ1-3; TRBD1 might be the D (6 bases). The germline CDR1 and CDR2 sequences are WSHSY and SAAADI. The CDR3 has 15 residues. The V and J ends lost 6 bases and 4 bases respectively, with 16 bases between them. In DNA form, the CDR3 reads TGCGCCAGCAGACGAGGGGGGGGGCTCGGAAACACCATATATTTT. This translates into CASRRGGGLGNTIYF.

The chain couples TRBV12-3 or TRBV12-4 to TRBJ2-1, with 9 bases lining up with TRBD1. CDR3 length equals 15 residues. Trimming cost V 7 bases and J 1 base; bases outside gene matches: 5. CDR3 DNA sequence: TGTGCCAGCACCCGGACAGGGGATTCCTACAATGAGCAGTTCTTC. It encodes CASTRTGDSYNEQFF.

This clonotype was detected a few times. The chain links TRBV28 to TRBJ2-7, with no clear D. The germline V and J ends were trimmed by 1 base and 1 base, with 5 bases remaining between them. The CDR3 covers 13 residues. In germline, CDR1 is MDHEN, CDR2 SYDVKM. The CDR3 reads CASSLYGSYEQYF. In DNA form, the CDR3 reads TGTGCCAGCAGTTTATACGGATCCTACGAGCAGTACTTC.

This clonotype has only a few counts. V and J are TRBV19 and TRBJ2-7; D tentatively fits TRBD1 or TRBD2 (6 bases each). The germline V gene has CDR1 LNHDA and CDR2 SQIVND (reference sequence). Trimming cost V 6 bases and J 3 bases, with 27 bases left between them. CDR3 length equals 18 residues. The CDR3 bases are TGTGCCAGTAGCAACCTCCGGGACACCGCTTCGCGGGGCTACGAGCAGTACTTC. This codes for CASSNLRDTASRGYEQYF.

To note about this clonotype: A much bigger clone sits one base away, suggesting this may be a read error. The chain is built from TRBV11-2 and TRBJ1-2, with TRBD1 identical over 9 bases. The V and J ends lost 4 bases and 8 bases, in that order; junction bases with no gene match: 5. This CDR3 has 13 residues. Germline CDR1 is SGHAT and CDR2 is FQNNGV. The CDR3 region has the DNA TGTGCCAGCAGCTCAGGGACAGGGAGCGGCTACACCTTC. Translation gives CASSSGTGSGYTF.

This clonotype is labeled as medium-sized (0.01 to 0.1%). The chain links TRBV6-5 to TRBJ2-7, with a weak D call TRBD2 (6 bases). V gave up 5 bases and J gave up 12 bases, with 20 bases separating them. The CDR3 is made up of 13 amino acids. In germline, CDR1 is MNHEY, CDR2 SVGAGI. CDR3 nucleotide sequence: TGTGCCAGCAGTGAAGAAGCGGGCGGGTGGCTGTACGTC. Translated, it gives CASSEEAGGWLYV.

Notes on this clonotype: Mismatch with germline at one junction end may stem from a read error. In DNA form, the CDR3 reads TGTGCCAGCAGTTTGAGGGAGAACACTGTAGCTTTCTTT. The encoded protein is CASSLRENTVAFF. The chain combines TRBV6-6 with TRBJ1-1; D gene unclear. This CDR3 spans 13 amino acids. The V gene's germline CDR1 is MNHNY and CDR2 SVGAGI (reference sequence).

The chain employs TRBV10-3 and TRBJ2-1; no clear D. This CDR3 spans 14 amino acids. Germline V lookup: CDR1 ENHRY, CDR2 SYGVKD. Trimming left V 7 bases short and J 7 bases short, with 17 bases between. CDR3 in DNA: TGTGCCATCACCCCCCGGATGGATCAGAATGAGCAGTTCTTC. Residues: CAITPRMDQNEQFF.

The chain uses TRBV10-3 and TRBJ2-1, with no clear D. The CDR3 runs 11 residues. Trimming removed 8 bases from V and 6 bases from J, with 8 bases in between. Per the germline V gene, CDR1 is ENHRY and CDR2 is SYGVKD. The CDR3 bases are TGTGCCATCGATGATAGCAATGAGCAGTTCTTC. Amino acid sequence: CAIDDSNEQFF.

There are a few counts of this clonotype. The J gene is TRBJ1-3, the V gene TRBV27, with D possibly matching TRBD1 (6 bases). Trimming took 2 bases from V and 4 from J, leaving 12 bases between them. This CDR3 spans 15 amino acids. Germline CDR1 and CDR2: MNHEY and SMNVEV (reference sequence). CDR3 bases: TGTGCCAGCAGTTTAAACCGGGGGCGCGGAAACACCATATATTTT. Protein: CASSLNRGRGNTIYF.

V and J are TRBV6-5 and TRBJ1-6, with 11 positions matching TRBD1. Germline loops: CDR1 MNHEY, CDR2 SVGAGI. The V and J ends lost 6 bases and 8 bases, in that order; junction bases with no gene match: 3. CDR3 length: 14 residues. The CDR3 spells CASSRGQGDSPLHF. CDR3 coding DNA: TGTGCCAGCAGCCGGGGACAGGGGGATTCACCCCTCCACTTT.

The chain uses TRBV12-3 or TRBV12-4 and TRBJ2-2, with a possible D match to TRBD1 (6 bases). The germline V and J ends were trimmed by 3 bases and 5 bases, with 10 bases remaining between them. The CDR3 is 14 amino acids. The CDR3 DNA reads TGTGCCAGCAGTTTGGTCAGGGGTACCGGGGAGCTGTTTTTT. Translation: CASSLVRGTGELFF.

The chain carries TRBV28 and TRBJ2-1, with 12 bases fitting TRBD2. J lost 7 bases, V lost 7 bases, and 5 bases had no gene match. Germline V CDR1 and CDR2: MDHEN, SYDVKM. There are 14 residues in the CDR3. The CDR3 bases are TGTGCCAGCATTACTCTAGCGGGGGGGAATGAGCAGTTCTTC. It codes for CASITLAGGNEQFF.

By its share, this clonotype is medium-sized. This chain connects TRBV7-2 to TRBJ2-2; D remains ambiguous. This CDR3 comprises 14 residues. V was clipped by 3 bases and J by 1 base, with 6 bases between them. CDR1 and CDR2 (germline): SGHTA, FQGNSA. CDR3 sequence reads: CASSLGQNTGELFF. CDR3 bases: TGTGCCAGCAGCTTGGGTCAGAACACCGGGGAGCTGTTTTTT.

By frequency in the sample, this clonotype is medium-sized. V gene TRBV6-6 combines with J gene TRBJ2-7; no clear D. The CDR3 sequence is 11 residues long. Germline-derived CDR1 and CDR2 are MNHNY and SVGAGI (reference sequence). Trimming stripped 6 bases from V and 7 bases from J, with 10 bases between. Here the CDR3 DNA reads TGTGCCAGCAGCCGTAGATTTGAGCAGTACTTC. It codes for CASSRRFEQYF.

The V and J genes are TRBV6-2 or TRBV6-3 and TRBJ1-2; D remains ambiguous. Trimming shortened V by 4 bases and J by 13 bases, and 16 bases separated the two germline ends. The V gene's germline CDR1 is MNHEY and CDR2 SVGEGT. The CDR3 sequence is 12 residues long. CDR3 in amino acids: CASSSASLLSTF. The CDR3 DNA reads TGTGCCAGCAGTTCAGCTTCACTGCTCTCCACCTTC.

This clonotype was seen a few times. The chain couples TRBV21-1 to TRBJ2-7; the table's D call TRBD1 went unverified against the DNA. TRBV21-1 is a pseudogene. The CDR3 has 15 residues. The chain's CDR3 is CASSKGRAGANEQYF. The CDR3, as DNA: TGTGCCAGCAGCAAAGGACGTGCAGGGGCCAACGAGCAGTACTTC.

The chain carries TRBV6-1 and TRBJ2-5, with TRBD1 matching over 7 bases. The ends lost 4 bases at V and 4 bases at J; junction bases unmatched: 6. The CDR3 is 14 residues long. CDR1 and CDR2 (germline): MNHNS, SASEGT. The CDR3 loop reads CASSGTQGRETQYF. In DNA form, the CDR3 reads TGTGCCAGCAGTGGAACACAGGGGAGAGAGACCCAGTACTTC.

This clonotype was seen more than once but under ten times. This chain joins TRBV20-1 and TRBJ1-5; 7 nucleotides match TRBD1. The CDR3 has 13 residues. Germline trimming cut 6 bases from V and 0 bases from J; bases unmatched to any gene: 2. Germline V gene data show CDR1 as DFQATT and CDR2 as SNEGSKA (reference sequence). The CDR3 region has the DNA TGCAGTGCCGGGACAGTTAGCAATCAGCCCCAGCATTTT. It codes for CSAGTVSNQPQHF.

This clonotype was seen a handful of times. The chain joins TRBV5-4 to TRBJ2-7; 7 bases map to TRBD1. The CDR3 has 15 residues. J lost 8 bases, V lost 1 base, and 12 bases had no gene match. The V gene's germline CDR1 is SGHNT and CDR2 YYREEE (reference sequence). The CDR3 region is CASSLSWDSPRKQYF. The CDR3 coding sequence is TGTGCCAGCAGCTTGAGTTGGGACAGTCCTAGAAAGCAGTACTTC.

By frequency in the sample, this clonotype is medium-sized (0.01 to 0.1%). The chain recombines TRBV6-5 with TRBJ1-6; D uncertain. Germline V CDR1 and CDR2: MNHEY, SVGAGI. The CDR3 runs 14 residues. V dropped 4 bases and J dropped 8 bases, with 12 bases sitting between them. The CDR3 bases are TGTGCCAGCAGTTCCCCCCCGGCGGATTCACCCCTCCACTTT. Translated, it gives CASSSPPADSPLHF.

This clonotype is termed medium-sized. V is TRBV29-1 and J is TRBJ1-2; possibly TRBD1 for D (5 bases). Trimming took off 4 bases at V and 2 bases at J, with 11 bases between the two ends. The germline CDR1 and CDR2 sequences are SQVTM and ANQGSEA. This CDR3 is built from 13 residues. The CDR3 loop reads CSVVKGPNYGYTF. CDR3 bases: TGCAGCGTTGTGAAGGGGCCAAACTATGGCTACACCTTC. The variable domain in full, completed from reference TRBV29-1 and TRBJ1-2, reads SAVISQKPSRDICQRGTSLTIQCQVDSQVTMMFWYRQQPGQSLTLIATANQGSEATYESGFVIDKFPISRPNLTFSTLTVSNMSPEDSSIYLCSVVKGPNYGYTFGSGTRLTVV.

The chain couples TRBV6-1 to TRBJ2-2, with 10 bases matching TRBD1. The CDR3 is 17 amino acids. Per the germline V gene, CDR1 is MNHNS and CDR2 is SASEGT. With 7 bases clipped from V and 4 bases from J, the junction kept 12 bases outside the gene matches. CDR3 sequence (DNA): TGTGCCAGCACCTCCCCACCGGGACAGGGGCGCACCGGGGAGCTGTTTTTT. Its protein is CASTSPPGQGRTGELFF.